This entry lists 30 T cell receptor beta chains sequenced from one sample in a study of OX40 agonist ivuxolimab in advanced cancers. The data were produced by immunoSEQ multiplex PCR, yet TCRdb's version contains in-frame clones alone and is incomplete. This sample has more than 60,000 clones; around 87% occur once, and the top ten carry roughly 5%. Sequenced here: CD4+ or CD8+ T cells sorted from blood, sampled in a trial of the OX40 agonist ivuxolimab. The receptors originated from an adult with an advanced solid tumor such as melanoma, head and neck, liver or kidney cancer.

This chain connects TRBV9 to TRBJ1-5; the D is unclear. V lost 0 bases, J lost 6 bases, and 10 bases lay in between. This CDR3 has 14 amino acids. The germline V gene encodes CDR1 SGDLS and CDR2 YYNGEE. CDR3 in amino acids: CASSVAREGQPQHF. The CDR3, as DNA: TGTGCCAGCAGCGTAGCAAGGGAGGGTCAGCCCCAGCATTTT.

The genes are TRBV6-1 and TRBJ2-7, with D possibly matching TRBD1 (5 bases). Germline V lookup: CDR1 MNHNS, CDR2 SASEGT. There are 15 residues in the CDR3. Trimming pared 2 bases from V and 4 bases from J, leaving 15 bases between. This CDR3 reads CASSEFGRVEYEQYF. DNA for the CDR3: TGTGCCAGCAGTGAATTCGGCAGGGTGGAGTACGAGCAGTACTTC.

This chain uses TRBV19 with TRBJ2-3; D is undetermined. V lost 3 bases, J lost 5 bases, and 9 bases lay in between. Germline V gene lookup returns CDR1 LNHDA and CDR2 SQIVND (reference sequence). The CDR3 is made up of 13 amino acids. The CDR3 DNA sequence: TGTGCCAGTAGTATCAGGATTCAAGATACGCAGTATTTT. It yields the protein CASSIRIQDTQYF.

The gene calls are TRBV7-2 and TRBJ1-4, with D perhaps TRBD1 (5 bases). Trimming left V 1 base short and J 4 bases short, with 10 bases between. The CDR3 has 15 amino acids. Germline V gene data show CDR1 as SGHTA and CDR2 as FQGNSA. CDR3 in amino acids: CASSLVGLNNEKLFF. For the CDR3, the DNA is TGTGCCAGCAGCTTAGTGGGGCTGAATAATGAAAAACTGTTTTTT.

CDR3 sequence: CASSYSSTARYEQYF. The CDR3 nucleotides read TGTGCCAGCAGTTACTCGAGTACGGCCCGCTACGAGCAGTACTTC. J is TRBJ2-7 and V is TRBV6-6; the D is unclear. The CDR3 covers 15 residues. Trimming pared 0 bases from V and 3 bases from J, leaving 12 bases between. Germline lookup yields CDR1 MNHNY and CDR2 SVGAGI (reference sequence).

This chain links TRBV11-1 with TRBJ2-1; 7 nucleotides match TRBD1. The CDR3 has 14 residues. The V gene's germline CDR1 is SGHAT and CDR2 FQDESV (reference sequence). J was trimmed by 4 bases and V by 1 base; bases with no gene match: 1. The CDR3 nucleotides are TGTGCCAGCAGCTTAGGGGACAGTTACAATGAGCAGTTCTTC. Translating gives CASSLGDSYNEQFF.

The V and J genes are TRBV5-4 and TRBJ2-7, with 10 bases that match TRBD2. Trimming took 2 bases from V and 7 from J; bases not matched to a gene: 6. This CDR3 comprises 14 residues. Germline CDR1 reads SGHNT; CDR2 reads YYREEE (reference sequence). CDR3 DNA sequence: TGTGCCAGCAGCTTAGCGGGAGGGCCGGGAGAGCAGTACTTC. Encoded protein: CASSLAGGPGEQYF.

The rearrangement uses TRBV11-3 and TRBJ2-1, with 9 nucleotides matching TRBD2. This CDR3 comprises 16 residues. V was clipped by 1 base and J by 2 bases; unmatched bases: 3. In germline, CDR1 is SGHNT, CDR2 YENEEA. CDR3: CASSLGGGRAYNEQFF. The CDR3 bases are TGTGCCAGCAGCTTAGGGGGCGGGAGGGCCTACAATGAGCAGTTCTTC.

The J gene is TRBJ2-3, the V gene TRBV10-3; D tentatively fits TRBD1 or TRBD2 (6 bases each). V lost 7 bases and J lost 3, with 20 bases in between. The CDR3 runs 16 residues. Germline CDR1 reads ENHRY; CDR2 reads SYGVKD. The CDR3 protein is CAIKDAYRAGTDTQYF. The CDR3 DNA reads as TGTGCCATCAAAGACGCGTACAGGGCGGGAACAGATACGCAGTATTTT.

The chain is built from TRBV7-2 and TRBJ2-6; D not certain. The length of the CDR3 is 19 residues. V was pared by 1 base and J by 0 bases, with 16 bases between. The germline V gene has CDR1 SGHTA and CDR2 FQGNSA. CDR3 in amino acids: CASSLDRARPNSGANVLTF. The CDR3 coding sequence is TGTGCCAGCAGCTTAGATAGGGCCCGGCCGAACTCTGGGGCCAACGTCCTGACTTTC.

This clone was seen only a few times. The V gene is TRBV5-6, the J gene TRBJ2-1; unclear D gene. In germline, CDR1 is SGHDT, CDR2 YYEEEE. The CDR3 consists of 14 residues. Deletions cut 0 bases from V and 5 bases from J, with 9 bases between. The CDR3 nucleotides read TGTGCCAGCAGCTTGGTGGTTCCGGACAATGAGCAGTTCTTC. Amino acid sequence: CASSLVVPDNEQFF.

This clone has a single count. This rearrangement joins TRBV6-1 to TRBJ1-3, with D hard to call. CDR1 is MNHNS, CDR2 SASEGT, per germline. The V gene lost 5 bases and the J gene lost 0 bases, with 11 bases spanning the gap. This CDR3 comprises 15 residues. In DNA, the CDR3 is TGTGCCAGCAGTTCCCGACGGGGCTCTGGAAACACCATATATTTT. As protein: CASSSRRGSGNTIYF.

There are a few counts of this clone. The chain carries TRBV5-4 and TRBJ2-1, with 10 bases aligning to TRBD1. The CDR3 spans 16 residues. V was pared by 3 bases and J by 8 bases, with 11 bases of the junction left unmatched. Germline V CDR1 and CDR2: SGHNT, YYREEE (reference sequence). The CDR3 region is CASSSSFSTGGDEQFF. The CDR3 DNA reads TGTGCCAGCAGCTCGAGTTTCTCGACAGGGGGCGATGAGCAGTTCTTC.

The chain joins TRBV28 to TRBJ2-7; D not resolved. This CDR3 region has 13 residues. Germline V gene lookup returns CDR1 MDHEN and CDR2 SYDVKM. The V and J ends lost 4 bases and 9 bases respectively, with 16 bases between them. The DNA of the CDR3 is TGTGCCAGCAGTTGGGTTTCTGAGCTAGGGCAGTACTTC. Translating it yields CASSWVSELGQYF.

The CDR3 nucleotides read TGTGCCAGCAGAACCAGGGGCTTGAACACTGAAGCTTTCTTT. It encodes CASRTRGLNTEAFF. The chain couples TRBV6-5 to TRBJ1-1, with a weak D call TRBD1 (6 bases). V lost 6 bases to trimming and J lost 0 bases, with 11 bases between them. The CDR3 loop spans 14 amino acids. Germline-derived CDR1 and CDR2 are MNHEY and SVGAGI.

This chain uses TRBV4-1 with TRBJ2-4; D possibly corresponds to TRBD1 (5 bases). V was pared by 0 bases and J by 8 bases, with 14 bases between. Germline V gene sequence: CDR1 MGHRA, CDR2 YSYEKL. CDR3 length: 15 amino acids. CDR3 coding DNA: TGCGCCAGCAGCCAAGACCCAGGGAAGTTTGACATTCAGTACTTC. This gives the protein CASSQDPGKFDIQYF.

The rearrangement uses TRBV18 and TRBJ1-1; D ambiguous. The germline V gene has CDR1 KGHSH and CDR2 LQKENI. V was clipped by 2 bases and J by 10 bases, with 11 bases between them. The CDR3 loop spans 12 amino acids. The CDR3 reads CASSPGLMGAFF. CDR3 sequence (DNA): TGTGCCAGCTCACCAGGATTAATGGGAGCTTTCTTT.

This chain uses TRBV6-5 with TRBJ1-1, with a possible D match to TRBD1 (5 bases). The V gene lost 6 bases and the J gene lost 3 bases, with 14 bases spanning the gap. Germline V CDR1 and CDR2: MNHEY, SVGAGI. CDR3 length: 14 amino acids. This chain's CDR3 is CASSQGVGDTEAFF. DNA of the CDR3: TGTGCCAGCAGCCAAGGGGTCGGGGACACTGAAGCTTTCTTT.

V is TRBV28 and J is TRBJ2-1; 7 bases fit TRBD2. The CDR3 covers 15 residues. Germline assignment: CDR1 MDHEN and CDR2 SYDVKM. V lost 7 bases and J lost 8; bases outside the gene matches: 14. CDR3 nucleotide sequence: TGTGCCAGCAACTCCCCCCGTGGCGGGAGCCATGAGCAGTTCTTC. Its translation: CASNSPRGGSHEQFF.

J is TRBJ1-5 and V is TRBV6-1, with 8 bases matching TRBD1. CDR1 MNHNS and CDR2 SASEGT come from the germline V gene. CDR3 length: 15 residues. The V segment lost 3 bases and the J segment 3 bases; nucleotides outside the gene matches: 4. CDR3 amino acids: CASSEDRANNQPQHF. The CDR3 DNA reads TGTGCCAGCAGTGAGGACAGGGCCAACAATCAGCCCCAGCATTTT.

In this sample, this clone turned up once. The chain joins TRBV5-1 to TRBJ2-1; a weak D match, TRBD1 (5 bases). CDR3 length: 20 residues. Per the germline V gene, CDR1 is SGHRS and CDR2 is YFSETQ. Trimming pared 0 bases from V and 5 bases from J, leaving 27 bases between. DNA of the CDR3: TGCGCCAGCAGCTTGGAGGTCAGGGTTATCTGGGGCAGGTCCCACAATGAGCAGTTCTTC. This translates into CASSLEVRVIWGRSHNEQFF.

V usage is TRBV9 and J usage is TRBJ1-1; D not certain. The CDR3 runs to 12 residues. CDR1 and CDR2 from the germline V gene are SGDLS and YYNGEE. V lost 7 bases and J lost 3, with 10 bases in between. CDR3 region: CASGTRDTEAFF. The CDR3 nucleotides are TGTGCCAGCGGAACAAGGGACACTGAAGCTTTCTTT.

This clone turned up a few times. The chain couples TRBV5-1 to TRBJ2-5; no firm D call. The germline V gene has CDR1 SGHRS and CDR2 YFSETQ. V shed 0 bases and J shed 2 bases, with 14 bases lying between them. The CDR3 runs 16 residues. CDR3: CASSLEFQVSQETQYF. The CDR3 DNA reads as TGCGCCAGCAGCTTGGAATTCCAGGTTTCGCAAGAGACCCAGTACTTC.

The gene calls are TRBV10-1 and TRBJ2-1; the D is unclear. The V end was cut by 7 bases, the J end by 0 bases, with 13 bases between. This CDR3 is built from 15 residues. The germline V gene has CDR1 WNHNN and CDR2 SYGVQD (reference sequence). As DNA, the CDR3 is TGCGCCAGCATTTGGATGGCGACCTCCTACAATGAGCAGTTCTTC. Translation gives CASIWMATSYNEQFF.

The CDR3 nucleotides are TGTGCCAGCAGTTACTCGACAGGCCCTCCCTATGGCTACACCTTC. This translates into CASSYSTGPPYGYTF. The chain recombines TRBV6-5 with TRBJ1-2; D perhaps matches TRBD1 (6 bases). Trimming pared 0 bases from V and 4 bases from J, leaving 12 bases between. Germline CDR1 reads MNHEY; CDR2 reads SVGAGI. The CDR3 extends over 15 amino acids.

The V call is TRBV19, the J call TRBJ2-3, with 9 positions matching TRBD1. Unmatched junction bases numbered 1, after V lost 5 bases and J lost 1 base. Looked up from germline, CDR1 is LNHDA and CDR2 is SQIVND (reference sequence). The CDR3 extends over 14 amino acids. The CDR3: CASSRQGGTDTQYF. Here the CDR3 DNA reads TGTGCCAGTAGTCGACAGGGGGGCACAGATACGCAGTATTTT.

This sequence joins TRBV2 and TRBJ1-2; perhaps TRBD1 as D (5 bases). The CDR3 totals 14 residues. Per germline, CDR1 SNHLY and CDR2 FYNNEI. Trimming stripped 6 bases from V and 4 bases from J, with 15 bases between. CDR3 residues: CASRLSDSFYGYTF. DNA of the CDR3: TGTGCCAGCAGACTCTCAGACAGTTTCTATGGCTACACCTTC.

The chain joins TRBV28 to TRBJ2-1; 10 bases agree with TRBD2. Germline V CDR1 and CDR2: MDHEN, SYDVKM. J was trimmed by 5 bases and V by 6 bases; bases with no gene match: 7. The CDR3 consists of 15 residues. CDR3 DNA: TGTGCCAGCAGCGCCCCCGGGACTAGCGACAATGAGCAGTTCTTC. Translating it yields CASSAPGTSDNEQFF.

V usage is TRBV2 and J usage is TRBJ1-2, with a tentative D call TRBD1 (5 bases). Germline V gene sequence: CDR1 SNHLY, CDR2 FYNNEI. V lost 6 bases and J 0 bases, leaving 14 bases between the germline ends. CDR3 length: 15 amino acids. CDR3 residues: CASRTIRGANYGYTF. The CDR3 DNA sequence: TGTGCCAGCAGGACGATTAGGGGAGCTAACTATGGCTACACCTTC.

The genes are TRBV7-9 and TRBJ2-5; D ambiguous. The germline CDR1 and CDR2 sequences are SEHNR and FQNEAQ (reference sequence). The CDR3 consists of 14 residues. V was pared by 1 base and J by 5 bases, with 11 bases between. CDR3 loop: CASSLVPVRETQYF. CDR3 in DNA: TGTGCCAGCAGCTTAGTTCCGGTCCGGGAGACCCAGTACTTC.